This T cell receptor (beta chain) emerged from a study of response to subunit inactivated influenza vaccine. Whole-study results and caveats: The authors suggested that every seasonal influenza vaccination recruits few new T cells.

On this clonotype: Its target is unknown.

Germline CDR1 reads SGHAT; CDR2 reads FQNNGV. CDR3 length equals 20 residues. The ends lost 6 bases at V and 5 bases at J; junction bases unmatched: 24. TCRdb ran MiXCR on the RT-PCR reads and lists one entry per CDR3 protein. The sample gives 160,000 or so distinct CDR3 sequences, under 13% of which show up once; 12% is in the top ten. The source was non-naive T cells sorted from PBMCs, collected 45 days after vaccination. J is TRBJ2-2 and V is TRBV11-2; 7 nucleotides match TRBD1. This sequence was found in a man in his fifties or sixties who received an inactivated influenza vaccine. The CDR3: CASRTTRPSNYRGLTGELFF. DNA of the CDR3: TGTGCCAGCAGAACGACCCGCCCATCCAACTACAGGGGCCTTACCGGGGAGCTGTTTTTT.